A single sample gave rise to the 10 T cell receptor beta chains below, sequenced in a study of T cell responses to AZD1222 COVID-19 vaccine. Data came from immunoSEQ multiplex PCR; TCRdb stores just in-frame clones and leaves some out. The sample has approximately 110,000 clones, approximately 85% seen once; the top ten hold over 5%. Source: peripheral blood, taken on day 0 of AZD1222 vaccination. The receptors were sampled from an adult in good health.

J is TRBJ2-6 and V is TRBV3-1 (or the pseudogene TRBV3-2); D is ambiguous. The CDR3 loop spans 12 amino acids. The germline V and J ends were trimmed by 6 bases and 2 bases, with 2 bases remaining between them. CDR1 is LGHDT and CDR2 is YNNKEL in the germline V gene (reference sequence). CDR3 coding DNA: TGTGCCAGCAGGGCTGGGGCCAACGTCCTGACTTTC. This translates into CASRAGANVLTF.

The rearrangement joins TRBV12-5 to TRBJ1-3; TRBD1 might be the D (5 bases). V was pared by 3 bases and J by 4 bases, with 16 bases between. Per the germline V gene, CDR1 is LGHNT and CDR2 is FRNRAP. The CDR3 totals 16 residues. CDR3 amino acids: CASGLRQTPGGNTIYF. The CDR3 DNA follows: TGTGCTAGTGGTTTAAGACAGACCCCTGGAGGAAACACCATATATTTT.

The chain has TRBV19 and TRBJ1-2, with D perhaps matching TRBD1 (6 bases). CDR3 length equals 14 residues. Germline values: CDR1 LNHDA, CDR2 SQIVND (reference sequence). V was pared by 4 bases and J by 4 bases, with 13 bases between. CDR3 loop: CASSKPGASYGYTF. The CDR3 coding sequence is TGTGCCAGTAGTAAGCCAGGGGCGAGCTATGGCTACACCTTC.

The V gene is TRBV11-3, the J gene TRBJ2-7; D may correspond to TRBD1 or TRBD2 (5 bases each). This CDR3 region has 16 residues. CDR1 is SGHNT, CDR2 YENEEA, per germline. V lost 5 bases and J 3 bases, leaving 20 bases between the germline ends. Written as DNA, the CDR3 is TGTGCCAGCAGCAGGACCGACGGGGCCCGGGACTACGAGCAGTACTTC. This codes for CASSRTDGARDYEQYF. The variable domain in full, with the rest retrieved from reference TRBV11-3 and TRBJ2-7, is EAGVVQSPRYKIIEKKQPVAFWCNPISGHNTLYWYLQNLGQGPELLIRYENEEAVDDSQLPKDRFSAERLKGVDSTLKIQPAELGDSAVYLCASSRTDGARDYEQYFGPGTRLTVT.

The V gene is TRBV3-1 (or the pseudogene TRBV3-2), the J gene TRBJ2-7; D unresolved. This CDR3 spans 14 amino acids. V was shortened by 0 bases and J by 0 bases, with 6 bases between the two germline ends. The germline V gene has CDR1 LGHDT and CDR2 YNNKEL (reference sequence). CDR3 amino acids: CASSQDSTSYEQYF. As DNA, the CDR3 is TGTGCCAGCAGCCAAGATTCGACCTCCTACGAGCAGTACTTC.

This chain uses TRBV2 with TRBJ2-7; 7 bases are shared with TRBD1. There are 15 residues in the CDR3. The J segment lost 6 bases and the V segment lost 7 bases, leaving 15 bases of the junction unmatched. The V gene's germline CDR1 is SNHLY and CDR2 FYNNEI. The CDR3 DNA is TGTGCCAGCACCGCCAGCCGGGACAGCCTGTCCGAGCAGTACTTC. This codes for CASTASRDSLSEQYF.

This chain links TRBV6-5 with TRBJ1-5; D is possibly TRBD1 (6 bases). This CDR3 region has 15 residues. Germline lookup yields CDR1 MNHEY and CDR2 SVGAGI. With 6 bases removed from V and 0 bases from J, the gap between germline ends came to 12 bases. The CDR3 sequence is CASSFGQTSNQPQHF. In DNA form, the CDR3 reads TGTGCCAGCAGCTTTGGACAGACTAGCAATCAGCCCCAGCATTTT.

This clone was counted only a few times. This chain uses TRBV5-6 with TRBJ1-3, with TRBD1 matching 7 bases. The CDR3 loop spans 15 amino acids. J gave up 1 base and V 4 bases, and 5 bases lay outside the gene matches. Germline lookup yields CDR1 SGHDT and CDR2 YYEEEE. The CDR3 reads CASSVTGFSGNTIYF. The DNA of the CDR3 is TGTGCCAGCAGCGTGACAGGGTTTTCTGGAAACACCATATATTTT.

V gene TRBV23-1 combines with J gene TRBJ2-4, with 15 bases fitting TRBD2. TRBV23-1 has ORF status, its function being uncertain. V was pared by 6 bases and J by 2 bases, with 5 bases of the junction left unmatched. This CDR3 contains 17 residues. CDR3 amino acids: CASRKGLAGGTKNIQYF. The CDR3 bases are TGCGCCAGCAGAAAGGGACTAGCGGGGGGTACCAAAAACATTCAGTACTTC.

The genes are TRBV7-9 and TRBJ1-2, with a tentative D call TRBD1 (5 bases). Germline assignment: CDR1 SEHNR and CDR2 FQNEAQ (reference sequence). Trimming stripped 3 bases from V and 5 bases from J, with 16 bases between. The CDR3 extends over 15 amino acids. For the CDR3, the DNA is TGTGCCAGCAGCTTCCCCCCCGGCGGGGGTTATGGCTACACCTTC. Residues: CASSFPPGGGYGYTF.